The clone carrying this T cell receptor beta chain appeared a single time. Produced via immunoSEQ multiplex PCR; TCRdb's table is partial and in-frame only. The sample holds under 65,000 clones, roughly 90% seen once. This sample is drawn from a study of blood T cell repertoires in COVID-19. This CDR3 region has 14 residues. Germline V gene sequence: CDR1 LGHDT, CDR2 YNNKEL (reference sequence). Germline trimming cut 0 bases from V and 5 bases from J; bases unmatched to any gene: 0. This chain joins TRBV3-1 (or the pseudogene TRBV3-2) and TRBJ1-4, with 7 nucleotides matching TRBD1. This sequence was found in a woman older than 75 with active COVID-19. Material for sequencing was peripheral blood. The CDR3: CASSQEQGNEKLFF. The CDR3, as DNA: TGTGCCAGCAGCCAAGAACAGGGGAATGAAAAACTGTTTTTT.